This T cell receptor beta chain was sequenced in a study of blood T cell repertoires in COVID-19 (dated by TCRdb to the early 2020s). As for the study more broadly: Samples from collaborators originated in the United States, Italy and Spain and spanned both the acute and convalescent phases of COVID-19. The material from the prospective study consisted of cDNA or gDNA derived from T cells, B-cell-depleted T cells, or PBMCs. A de-identified subject ID, COVID-19 status, age in years and sex were almost always included in the sample metadata. The samples were drawn from two sources: the first 160 participants of the ongoing ImmuneRACE study, and 1,200 or so subjects contributed by 6 global collaborators. Subjects who had been exposed to COVID-19, were actively infected with it, or had recovered from it provided the deeply sampled blood TCRbeta repertoires that made up the dataset. The repertoires were released in a freely available public database intended as a resource for research on the immune response to SARS-CoV-2. HLA class I and class II types, where available, came from metadata supplied by the sample provider rather than from assay-based typing. Overall results and qualifications from the work: The quantity of clinical and demographic metadata differed by source and by participant and was supplied without curation.

Concerning this clone itself: The antigen this receptor binds is unknown. No base quality values were provided; no much bigger clone lies one nucleotide off.

Collaborating institutions collected whole blood in K2EDTA tubes following their own protocols. For TCRbeta analysis, collaborators shipped samples as frozen whole blood, isolated PBMCs, or DNA extracted from either of those sample types. Compared with germline, V lacks 2 bases and J lacks 13 bases; bases without a gene match: 7. The CDR3 holds 14 amino acids from the cysteine to the phenylalanine. Only the CDR3 part of the read is kept: 42 bases, read in frame from the first base. CDR1 and CDR2 are drawn from the germline V gene: MDHEN, SYDVKM. The immunoSEQ Assay, a bias-controlled multiplex PCR, was used to amplify TCRbeta CDR3 regions from genomic DNA. In the authors' own workflow: The number of nucleated cells in each sample was estimated by amplification of reference gene primers within the assay. To quantify the absolute abundance of each unique TCRbeta CDR3 rearrangement, sequence reads were collapsed and filtered. For each sample, productive Simpson clonality was calculated as the square root of Simpson's diversity index across productive rearrangements. The immuneACCESS repertoire file appears here via TCRdb, limited to in-frame rearrangements. These files lack a portion of the clones; in checked studies, under half of the deficit traces to unresolved V genes, and the cause of the others is not known. The V and J calls and clone size were taken over from that table, and D and trimming were inferred from the DNA. This sample is represented by fewer than 300,000 clones; approximately 81% of them were singletons. The ten most abundant clones make up roughly 3.1% of the sample.

Here the chain combines TRBV28 and TRBJ1-6; 8 bases in between match TRBD1. Sequencing was carried out using peripheral blood. This clonotype originated in a woman aged 18 to 35 with acute or convalescent COVID-19. The bases read TGTGCCAGCAGTTTACTGGACAGGGAGTCGCCCCTCCACTTT. Translated, it gives CASSLLDRESPLHF.